A selection of T cell receptor beta chains follows, all from one sample in a study of T cell responses to AZD1222 COVID-19 vaccine. Clones were sequenced by immunoSEQ multiplex PCR, and TCRdb holds only the in-frame ones, with some missing. The sample consists of fewer than 200,000 clones, over 80% of them appearing once. Here the sequenced sample was peripheral blood, taken on day 0 of AZD1222 vaccination. The receptors derive from an adult in good health. Both conserved end residues are part of each CDR3. Fields, in order: CDR3 length, V gene, CDR3 protein.

CDR3 length: 15
V gene: TRBV19
CDR3 protein: CASRDRGLSGNTIYF

CDR3 length: 15
V gene: TRBV5-1
CDR3 protein: CASSLGDSNNEKLFF

CDR3 length: 15
V gene: TRBV5-4
CDR3 protein: CASSLAVRADTEAFF

CDR3 length: 14
V gene: TRBV4-3
CDR3 protein: CASSPRLSSYGYTF

CDR3 length: 12
V gene: TRBV3-1/TRBV3-2
CDR3 protein: CASSRTYYGYTF

CDR3 length: 13
V gene: TRBV5-1
CDR3 protein: CASSSGGSYEQYF

CDR3 length: 14
V gene: TRBV18
CDR3 protein: CASSPFDRDPEAFF

CDR3 length: 17
V gene: TRBV7-9
CDR3 protein: CASSDRPALLENSPLHF

CDR3 length: 12
V gene: TRBV29-1
CDR3 protein: CSVEPGQSEAFF

CDR3 length: 16
V gene: TRBV2
CDR3 protein: CASSWAQSPPPDTQYF

CDR3 length: 16
V gene: TRBV9
CDR3 protein: CASSVESGVLGNTIYF

CDR3 length: 14
V gene: TRBV19
CDR3 protein: CASGGGIFNYEQYF

CDR3 length: 13
V gene: TRBV5-1
CDR3 protein: CASSWNKDTEAFF

CDR3 length: 14
V gene: TRBV15
CDR3 protein: CATSREGGPLGYTF

CDR3 length: 13
V gene: TRBV5-4
CDR3 protein: CASSSTGFYEQYF

CDR3 length: 19
V gene: TRBV18
CDR3 protein: CASSPKGLAGASNTGELFF

CDR3 length: 15
V gene: TRBV6-5
CDR3 protein: CASSTDTYYDQPQHF

CDR3 length: 15
V gene: TRBV5-6
CDR3 protein: CASSPGGVLAETQYF

CDR3 length: 15
V gene: TRBV6-5
CDR3 protein: CASSYSKGMNTEAFF

CDR3 length: 12
V gene: TRBV5-6
CDR3 protein: CASSLPNQPQHF

CDR3 length: 14
V gene: TRBV19
CDR3 protein: CASSWDIYNEKLFF

CDR3 length: 18
V gene: TRBV7-2
CDR3 protein: CASSLAWDSGPWAGELFF

CDR3 length: 14
V gene: TRBV30
CDR3 protein: CAWSKGPSNTEAFF

CDR3 length: 12
V gene: TRBV19
CDR3 protein: CASRKSTEKLFF

CDR3 length: 17
V gene: TRBV18
CDR3 protein: CASSPPTQGTRNSPLHF

CDR3 length: 16
V gene: TRBV6-1
CDR3 protein: CASSEEEAAGWYEQYF

CDR3 length: 14
V gene: TRBV14
CDR3 protein: CASSRSQGGEKLFF

CDR3 length: 12
V gene: TRBV2
CDR3 protein: CASKEENTEAFF

CDR3 length: 18
V gene: TRBV18
CDR3 protein: CASSPGGERTGHNSPLHF

CDR3 length: 16
V gene: TRBV27
CDR3 protein: CASSFTQGNRNQPQHF

CDR3 length: 14
V gene: TRBV19
CDR3 protein: CASRRQGADQPQHF

CDR3 length: 14
V gene: TRBV15
CDR3 protein: CATSIMQGSGELFF

CDR3 length: 14
V gene: TRBV9
CDR3 protein: CASSVEGSTDTQYF

CDR3 length: 16
V gene: TRBV2
CDR3 protein: CASSAVERHSNQPQHF

CDR3 length: 16
V gene: TRBV15
CDR3 protein: CATSRGTGTGRTEAFF

CDR3 length: 12
V gene: TRBV14
CDR3 protein: CASSQYGTEAFF

CDR3 length: 15
V gene: TRBV19
CDR3 protein: CASSIVRDRATEAFF

CDR3 length: 15
V gene: TRBV9
CDR3 protein: CASSVGQGESEKLFF

CDR3 length: 14
V gene: TRBV19
CDR3 protein: CASGGTATNEKLFF

CDR3 length: 15
V gene: TRBV9
CDR3 protein: CASSVGPVGANVLTF

CDR3 length: 14
V gene: TRBV19
CDR3 protein: CASSMVLLNQPQHF